This entry lists 2 T cell receptor beta chains sequenced from one sample in a study of blood T cell repertoires in COVID-19. Libraries were prepared by immunoSEQ multiplex PCR; TCRdb keeps only in-frame clonotypes and omits some of them. The sample lists 30,000 to 40,000 clones; 87% were seen once. Sequenced sample: peripheral blood. All receptors come from a man aged 80 or over with active COVID-19.

The count of this clone is one. The J gene is TRBJ2-5, the V gene TRBV7-2; D is uncertain. Deletions cut 6 bases from V and 1 base from J, with 15 bases between. CDR3 length equals 15 residues. The germline gives CDR1 SGHTA, CDR2 FQGNSA. Here the CDR3 DNA reads TGTGCCAGCAGTAAATCGTCGGCGGCCCAAGAGACCCAGTACTTC. Translating it yields CASSKSSAAQETQYF.

The CDR3 nucleotides are TGTGCCAGCAGTCCCTCACAGGGTACCAATCAGCCCCAGCATTTT. Translating it yields CASSPSQGTNQPQHF. The J gene is TRBJ1-5, the V gene TRBV28; maybe TRBD1 (6 bases). Germline V gene lookup returns CDR1 MDHEN and CDR2 SYDVKM. The V gene lost 5 bases and the J gene lost 3 bases, with 14 bases spanning the gap. CDR3 length: 15 residues.